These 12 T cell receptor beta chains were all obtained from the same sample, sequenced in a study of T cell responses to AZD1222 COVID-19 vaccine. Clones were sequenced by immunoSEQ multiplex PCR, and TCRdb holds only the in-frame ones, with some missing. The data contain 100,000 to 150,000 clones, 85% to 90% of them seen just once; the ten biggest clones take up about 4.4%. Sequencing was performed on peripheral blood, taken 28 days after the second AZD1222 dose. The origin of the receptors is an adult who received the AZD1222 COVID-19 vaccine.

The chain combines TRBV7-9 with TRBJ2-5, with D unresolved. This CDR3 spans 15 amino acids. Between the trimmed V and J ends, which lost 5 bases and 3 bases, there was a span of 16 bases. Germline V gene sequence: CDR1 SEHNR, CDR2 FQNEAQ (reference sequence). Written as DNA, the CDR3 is TGTGCCAGCAGCCCCGATCGGGCCAGGAAAGAGACCCAGTACTTC. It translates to CASSPDRARKETQYF.

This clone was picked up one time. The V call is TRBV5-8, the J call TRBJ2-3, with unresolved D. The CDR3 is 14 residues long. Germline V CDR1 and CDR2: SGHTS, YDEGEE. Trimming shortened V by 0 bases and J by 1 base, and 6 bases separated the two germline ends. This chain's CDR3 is CASSLAAGTDTQYF. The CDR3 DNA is TGTGCCAGCAGCTTGGCGGCGGGCACAGATACGCAGTATTTT. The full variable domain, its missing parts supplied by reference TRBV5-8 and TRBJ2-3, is EAGVTQSPTHLIKTRGQQATLRCSPISGHTSVYWYQQALGLGLQFLLWYDEGEERNRGNFPPRFSGRQFPNYSSELNVNALELEDSALYLCASSLAAGTDTQYFGPGTRLTVL.

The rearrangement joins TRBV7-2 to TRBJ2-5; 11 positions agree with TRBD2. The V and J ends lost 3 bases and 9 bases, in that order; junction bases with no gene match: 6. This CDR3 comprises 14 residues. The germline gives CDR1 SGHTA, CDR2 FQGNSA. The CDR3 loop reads CASSFHSGGAPQYF. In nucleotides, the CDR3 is TGTGCCAGCAGCTTCCATAGCGGGGGGGCCCCCCAGTACTTC.

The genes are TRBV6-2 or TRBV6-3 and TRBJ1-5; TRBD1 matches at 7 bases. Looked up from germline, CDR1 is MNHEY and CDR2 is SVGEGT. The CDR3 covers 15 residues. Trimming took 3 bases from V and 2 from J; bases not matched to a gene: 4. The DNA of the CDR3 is TGTGCCAGCAGTTATACAGGGGATGGCAATCAGCCCCAGCATTTT. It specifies CASSYTGDGNQPQHF.

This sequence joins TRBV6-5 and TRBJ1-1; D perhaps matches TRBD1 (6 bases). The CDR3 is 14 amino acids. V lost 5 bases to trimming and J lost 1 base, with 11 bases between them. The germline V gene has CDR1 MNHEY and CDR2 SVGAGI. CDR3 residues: CASSQGNRNTEAFF. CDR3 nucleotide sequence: TGTGCCAGCAGTCAGGGGAATCGGAACACTGAAGCTTTCTTT.

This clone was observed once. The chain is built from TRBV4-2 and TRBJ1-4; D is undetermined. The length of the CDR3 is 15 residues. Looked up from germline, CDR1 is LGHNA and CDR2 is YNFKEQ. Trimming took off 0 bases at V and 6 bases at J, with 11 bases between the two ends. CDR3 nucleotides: TGTGCCAGCAGCCAAGATGCCCGTGGGGATGAAAAACTGTTTTTT. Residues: CASSQDARGDEKLFF.

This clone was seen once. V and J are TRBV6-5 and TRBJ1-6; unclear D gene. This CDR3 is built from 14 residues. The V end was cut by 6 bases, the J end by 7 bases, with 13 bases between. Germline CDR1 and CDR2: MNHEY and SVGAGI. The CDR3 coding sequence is TGTGCCAGCAGACGCGACGGACGGAATTCACCCCTCCACTTT. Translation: CASRRDGRNSPLHF.

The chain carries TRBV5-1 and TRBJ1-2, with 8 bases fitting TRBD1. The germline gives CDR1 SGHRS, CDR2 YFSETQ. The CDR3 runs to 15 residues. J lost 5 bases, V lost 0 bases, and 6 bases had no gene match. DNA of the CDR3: TGCGCCAGCAGCTTGGATACAGGGGGACGTTATGGCTACACCTTC. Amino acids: CASSLDTGGRYGYTF.

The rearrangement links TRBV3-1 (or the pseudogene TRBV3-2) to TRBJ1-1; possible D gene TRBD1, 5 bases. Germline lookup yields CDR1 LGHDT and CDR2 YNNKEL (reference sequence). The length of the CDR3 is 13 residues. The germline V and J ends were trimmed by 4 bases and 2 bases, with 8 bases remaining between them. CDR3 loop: CASSPGTNTEAFF. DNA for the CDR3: TGTGCCAGCAGCCCTGGGACTAACACTGAAGCTTTCTTT.

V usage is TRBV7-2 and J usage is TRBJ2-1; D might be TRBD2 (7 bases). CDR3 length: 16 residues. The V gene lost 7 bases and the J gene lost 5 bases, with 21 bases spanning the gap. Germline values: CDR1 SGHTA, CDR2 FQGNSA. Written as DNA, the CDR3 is TGTGCCAGCACCCAGGGGATGGGACTATACAACAATGAGCAGTTCTTC. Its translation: CASTQGMGLYNNEQFF.

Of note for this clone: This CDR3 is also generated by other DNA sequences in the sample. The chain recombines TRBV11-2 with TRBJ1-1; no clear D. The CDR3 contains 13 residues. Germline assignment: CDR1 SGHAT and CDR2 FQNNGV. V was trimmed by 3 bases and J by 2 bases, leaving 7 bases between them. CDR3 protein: CASSFTGNTEAFF. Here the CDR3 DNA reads TGTGCCAGCAGCTTTACCGGAAACACTGAAGCTTTCTTT.

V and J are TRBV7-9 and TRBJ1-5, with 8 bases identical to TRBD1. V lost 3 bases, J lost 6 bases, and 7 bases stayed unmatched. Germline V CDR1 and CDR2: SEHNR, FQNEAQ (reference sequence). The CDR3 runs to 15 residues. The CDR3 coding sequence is TGTGCCAGCAGCTTGGAGACAGGGGCGGCTCAGCCCCAGCATTTT. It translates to CASSLETGAAQPQHF. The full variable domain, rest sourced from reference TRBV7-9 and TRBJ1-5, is DTGVSQNPRHKITKRGQNVTFRCDPISEHNRLYWYRQTLGQGPEFLTYFQNEAQLEKSRLLSDRFSAERPKGSFSTLEIQRTEQGDSAMYLCASSLETGAAQPQHFGDGTRLSIL.